This TCR beta chain was obtained from a study of T cell responses to AZD1222 COVID-19 vaccine. Generated by immunoSEQ multiplex PCR, the TCRdb table keeps only in-frame clones and is missing some. The sample yields 140,000 to 150,000 clones, 75% to 95% seen once. The V segment lost 9 bases and the J segment 8 bases; nucleotides outside the gene matches: 10. The CDR3 totals 13 residues. Looked up from germline, CDR1 is SGHTA and CDR2 is FQGNSA. A single count supports this clone. What it binds is not known. General observations from the study: The study found vaccine-associated CD4 TCRs spanning spike, dominant at 160-218 and 743-854. In a largely white British group with more females than males, clonal diversity was possibly underestimated.

The rearrangement links TRBV7-2 to TRBJ2-3; 8 nucleotides agree with TRBD2. The material was peripheral blood, obtained on day 0 of MenACWY control vaccination. The sequence was obtained from an adult in good health. The CDR3 sequence: CASAMARGGTQYF. In DNA, the CDR3 is TGTGCCAGTGCGATGGCCCGGGGGGGTACGCAGTATTTT.